This TCR beta chain was identified during a study of blood T cell repertoires in COVID-19 (dated by TCRdb to about 2020). As for the study more broadly: Collaborator samples came from the United States, Italy and Spain and covered acute and convalescent phases of COVID-19. Samples came from the ongoing ImmuneRACE study (first 160 participants) plus 1,254 subjects from 6 global collaborators. A de-identified subject ID, COVID-19 status, age in years and sex were almost always included in the sample metadata. The material from the prospective study consisted of cDNA or gDNA derived from T cells, B-cell-depleted T cells, or PBMCs. The repertoires were released in a freely available public database meant as a resource for research on the immune response to SARS-CoV-2. Where available, HLA class I and class II types were taken from metadata supplied by the sample provider and were not determined by assay-based typing. The dataset comprised deeply sampled blood TCRbeta repertoires from subjects exposed to, actively infected with, or recovered from COVID-19. Beyond this particular receptor, the publication reports: The amount of clinical and demographic metadata varied by source and participant and was provided uncurated.

Measured from the cysteine to the phenylalanine, the CDR3 is 16 residues long. Only CDR3 DNA is held: 48 bases, read in frame from base 1. V lost 2 bases and J lost 8 bases; the stretch between them is 18 bases long. The CDR1 and CDR2 encoded by the germline V gene (reference sequence) are LGHDT and YNNKEL. As regards this clone: No antigen is known for it. Base qualities were left out, and no much larger clone turns up one base away.

TCRbeta CDR3 regions were amplified from genomic DNA using the immunoSEQ Assay, a bias-controlled multiplex PCR. The authors' pipeline ran thus. Nucleated cell counts per sample were estimated from amplification of reference gene primers within the assay. Sequence reads were collapsed and filtered to measure the absolute abundance of every unique TCRbeta CDR3 rearrangement. Productive Simpson clonality was computed per sample as the square root of Simpson's diversity index over productive rearrangements. TCRdb stores this immuneACCESS table with in-frame sequences only. Part of the clones is absent; in the studies checked, under half of the shortfall reflects unresolved V genes, and no reason is known for the rest. Clonal size and the V and J genes are those of that table, whereas D and trimming came from the DNA. This sample comprises about 74,000 clones, 84% of them detected only once. The top ten clones comprise 36% of the sample.

Collaborating institutions collected whole blood in K2EDTA tubes following their own protocols. For TCRbeta analysis, collaborators shipped samples as frozen whole blood, isolated PBMCs, or DNA extracted from either of those sample types. This TCR was sampled from a man aged 70 or older with acute or convalescent COVID-19. The specimen sequenced was peripheral blood. Here the chain combines TRBV3-1 (or the pseudogene TRBV3-2) and TRBJ1-4, with no reliable assignment of the D segment. The CDR3 region: CASSQYGRREGEKLFF. At the DNA level, the sequence is TGTGCCAGCAGCCAATACGGGAGGAGGGAGGGAGAAAAACTGTTTTTT.